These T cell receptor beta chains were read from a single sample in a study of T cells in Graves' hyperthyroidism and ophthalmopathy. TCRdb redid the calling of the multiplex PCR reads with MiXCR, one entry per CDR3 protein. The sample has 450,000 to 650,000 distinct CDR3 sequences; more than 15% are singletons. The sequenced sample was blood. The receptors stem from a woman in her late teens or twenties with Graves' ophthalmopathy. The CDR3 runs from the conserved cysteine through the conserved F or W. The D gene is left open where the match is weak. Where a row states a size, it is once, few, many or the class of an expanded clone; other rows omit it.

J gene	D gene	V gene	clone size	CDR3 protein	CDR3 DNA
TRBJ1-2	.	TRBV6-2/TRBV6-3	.	CASSSSGHYGYTF	TGTGCCAGCAGTTCCTCGGGACATTATGGCTACACCTTC
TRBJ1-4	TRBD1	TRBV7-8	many	CASSRDSEKLFF	TGTGCCAGCAGTCGGGACAGCGAAAAACTGTTTTTT
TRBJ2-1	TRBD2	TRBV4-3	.	CASSRLGLAEYNEQFF	TGCGCCAGCAGCCGCCTGGGACTAGCGGAATACAATGAGCAGTTCTTC
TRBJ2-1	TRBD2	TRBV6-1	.	CASSYFGGLGNEQFF	TGTGCCAGCAGTTATTTCGGGGGGTTGGGGAATGAGCAGTTCTTC
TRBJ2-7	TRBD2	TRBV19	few	CASSPTSGSNEQYF	TGTGCCAGTAGTCCAACTAGCGGGAGCAACGAGCAGTACTTC
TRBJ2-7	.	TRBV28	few	CASGSNPRSSYEQYF	TGTGCCAGCGGTTCCAATCCCCGTAGCTCCTACGAGCAGTACTTC
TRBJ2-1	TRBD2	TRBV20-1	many	CSASWLADYNEQFF	TGCAGTGCTAGTTGGCTAGCGGATTACAATGAGCAGTTCTTC
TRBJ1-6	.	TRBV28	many	CASSLRLNSPLHF	TGTGCCAGCAGTTTAAGACTTAATTCACCCCTCCACTTT
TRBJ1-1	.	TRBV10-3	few	CAISLGGSEAFF	TGTGCCATCAGCCTAGGAGGTTCTGAAGCTTTCTTT
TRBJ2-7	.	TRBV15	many	CATSRDFGGGWLEQYF	TGTGCCACCAGCCGCGATTTTGGGGGCGGTTGGCTCGAGCAGTACTTC
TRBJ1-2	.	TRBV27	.	CASSPADGDGYTF	TGTGCCAGCAGTCCCGCGGACGGAGATGGCTACACCTTC